The present entry profiles one T cell receptor beta chain with its context. This record comes from a study of T cell responses to AZD1222 COVID-19 vaccine. Sequencing was performed with immunoSEQ multiplex PCR; in TCRdb, only in-frame clones are kept and a portion is missing. The top ten clones hold more than 7% of a sample with 200,000 or so clones, about 91% of them seen once. The sample was peripheral blood, taken on day 0 of AZD1222 vaccination. The receptor was derived from an adult in good health.

CDR3 amino acids: CASSPAYTGELFF. CDR3 bases: TGTGCCAGCAGTCCCGCTTATACCGGGGAGCTGTTTTTT. This rearrangement joins TRBV6-5 to TRBJ2-2; D is ambiguous. V was cut by 5 bases and J by 5 bases, with 9 bases left in between. Germline lookup yields CDR1 MNHEY and CDR2 SVGAGI. The CDR3 sequence is 13 residues long.